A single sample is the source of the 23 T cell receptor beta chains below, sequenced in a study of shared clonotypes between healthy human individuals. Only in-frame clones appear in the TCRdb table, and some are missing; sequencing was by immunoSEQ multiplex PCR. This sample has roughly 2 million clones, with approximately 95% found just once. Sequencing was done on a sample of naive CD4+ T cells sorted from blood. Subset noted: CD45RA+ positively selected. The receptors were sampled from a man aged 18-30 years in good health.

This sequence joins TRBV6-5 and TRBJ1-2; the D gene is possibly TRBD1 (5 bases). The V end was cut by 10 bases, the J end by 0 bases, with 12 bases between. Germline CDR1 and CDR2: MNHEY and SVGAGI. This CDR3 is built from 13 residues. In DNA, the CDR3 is TGTGCCACCACGAGGGGTCCTAACTATGGCTACACCTTC. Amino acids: CATTRGPNYGYTF.

CDR3 in amino acids: CASSFSDSLYGYTF. The CDR3 bases are TGTGCCAGCTCATTTTCGGACAGCTTATATGGCTACACCTTC. The V call is TRBV18, the J call TRBJ1-2; D is possibly TRBD1 (6 bases). V lost 5 bases to trimming and J lost 5 bases, with 15 bases between them. The CDR3 loop spans 14 amino acids. Germline V gives CDR1 KGHSH, CDR2 LQKENI. Full variable domain (remainder filled in from reference TRBV18 and TRBJ1-2): NAGVMQNPRHLVRRRGQEARLRCSPMKGHSHVYWYRQLPEEGLKFMVYLQKENIIDESGMPKERFSAEFPKEGPSILRIQQVVRGDSAAYFCASSFSDSLYGYTFGSGTRLTVV.

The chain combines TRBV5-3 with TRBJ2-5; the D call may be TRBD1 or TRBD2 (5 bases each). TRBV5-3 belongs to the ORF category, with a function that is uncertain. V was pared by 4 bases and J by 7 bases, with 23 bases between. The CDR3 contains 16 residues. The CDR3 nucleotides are TGTGCCAGAAGCCCTACCCGGGACGGTGGATTTGGGACCCAGTACTTC. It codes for CARSPTRDGGFGTQYF.

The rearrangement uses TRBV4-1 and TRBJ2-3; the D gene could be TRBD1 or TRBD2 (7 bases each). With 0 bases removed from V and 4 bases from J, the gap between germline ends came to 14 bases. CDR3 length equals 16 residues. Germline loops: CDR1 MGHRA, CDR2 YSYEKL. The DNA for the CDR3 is TGCGCCAGCAGCCAAGACTGGGAGGGGGCCCCAGATACGCAGTATTTT. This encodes CASSQDWEGAPDTQYF.

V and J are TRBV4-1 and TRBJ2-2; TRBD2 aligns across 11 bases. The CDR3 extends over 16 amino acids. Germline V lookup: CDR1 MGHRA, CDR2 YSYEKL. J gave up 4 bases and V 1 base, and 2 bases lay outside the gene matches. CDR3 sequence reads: CASSQGLAGFTGELFF. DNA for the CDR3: TGCGCCAGCAGCCAAGGACTAGCGGGGTTCACCGGGGAGCTGTTTTTT.

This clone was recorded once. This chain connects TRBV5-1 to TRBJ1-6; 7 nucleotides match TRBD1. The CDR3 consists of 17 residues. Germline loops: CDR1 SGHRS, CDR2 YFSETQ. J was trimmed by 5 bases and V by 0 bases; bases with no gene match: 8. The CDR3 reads CASSLDPGTANNSPLHF. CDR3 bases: TGCGCCAGCAGCTTGGACCCCGGGACAGCTAATAATTCACCCCTCCACTTT.

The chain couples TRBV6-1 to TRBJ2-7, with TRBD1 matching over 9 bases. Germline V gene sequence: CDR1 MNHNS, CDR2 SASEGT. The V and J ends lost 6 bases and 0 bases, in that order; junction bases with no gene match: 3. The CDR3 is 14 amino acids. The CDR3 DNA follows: TGTGCCAGCAGCACAGGGGGCCTCTCCTACGAGCAGTACTTC. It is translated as CASSTGGLSYEQYF.

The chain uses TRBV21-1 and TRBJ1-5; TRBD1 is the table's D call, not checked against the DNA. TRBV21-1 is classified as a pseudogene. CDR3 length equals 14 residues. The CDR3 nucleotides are TGTGCCAGCAGCAGACCGACAGGCGCGGGGCCCCAGCATTTT. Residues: CASSRPTGAGPQHF.

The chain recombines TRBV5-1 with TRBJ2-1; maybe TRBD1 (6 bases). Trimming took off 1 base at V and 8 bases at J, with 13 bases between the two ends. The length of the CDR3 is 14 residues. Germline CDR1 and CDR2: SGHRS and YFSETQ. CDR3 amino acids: CASSLTGTRDEQFF. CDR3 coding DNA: TGCGCCAGCAGCTTGACCGGGACACGCGATGAGCAGTTCTTC.

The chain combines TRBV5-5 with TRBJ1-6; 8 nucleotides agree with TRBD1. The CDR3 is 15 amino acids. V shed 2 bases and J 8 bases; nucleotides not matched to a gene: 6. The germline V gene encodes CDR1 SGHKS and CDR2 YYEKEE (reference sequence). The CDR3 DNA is TGTGCCAGCAGCTTCCAGGACAGGGATGATTCACCCCTCCACTTT. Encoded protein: CASSFQDRDDSPLHF.

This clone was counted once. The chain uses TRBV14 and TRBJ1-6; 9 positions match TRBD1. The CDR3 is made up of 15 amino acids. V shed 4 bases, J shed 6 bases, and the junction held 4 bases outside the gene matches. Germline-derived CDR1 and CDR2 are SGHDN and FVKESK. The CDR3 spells CASSPETGGNSPLHF. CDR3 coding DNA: TGTGCCAGCAGCCCGGAGACAGGGGGTAATTCACCCCTCCACTTT.

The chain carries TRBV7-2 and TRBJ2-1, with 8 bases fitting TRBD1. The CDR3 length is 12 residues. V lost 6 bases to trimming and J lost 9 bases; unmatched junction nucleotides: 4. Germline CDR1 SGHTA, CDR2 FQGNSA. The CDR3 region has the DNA TGTGCCAGCAGGTCAGGGGGCAGTGAGCAGTTCTTC. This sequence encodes CASRSGGSEQFF.

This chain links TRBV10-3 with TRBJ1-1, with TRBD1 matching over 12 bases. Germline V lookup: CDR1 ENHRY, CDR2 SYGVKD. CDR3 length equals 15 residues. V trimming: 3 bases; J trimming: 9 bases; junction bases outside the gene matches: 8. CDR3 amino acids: CAISDYTGTGGKAFF. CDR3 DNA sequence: TGTGCCATCAGTGATTACACCGGGACAGGGGGCAAAGCTTTCTTT.

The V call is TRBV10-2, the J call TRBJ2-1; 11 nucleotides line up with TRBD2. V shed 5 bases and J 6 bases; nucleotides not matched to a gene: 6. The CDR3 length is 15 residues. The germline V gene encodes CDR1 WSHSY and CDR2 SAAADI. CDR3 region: CASSNPGLAANEQFF. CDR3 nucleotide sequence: TGCGCCAGCAGTAACCCGGGACTAGCGGCCAATGAGCAGTTCTTC.

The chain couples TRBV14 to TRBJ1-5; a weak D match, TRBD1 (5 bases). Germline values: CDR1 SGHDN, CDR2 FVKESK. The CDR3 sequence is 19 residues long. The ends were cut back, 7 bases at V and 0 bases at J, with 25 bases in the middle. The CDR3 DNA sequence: TGTGCCAGCATTAAGGGCACCCATCGAGGGGATTATAGCAATCAGCCCCAGCATTTT. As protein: CASIKGTHRGDYSNQPQHF.

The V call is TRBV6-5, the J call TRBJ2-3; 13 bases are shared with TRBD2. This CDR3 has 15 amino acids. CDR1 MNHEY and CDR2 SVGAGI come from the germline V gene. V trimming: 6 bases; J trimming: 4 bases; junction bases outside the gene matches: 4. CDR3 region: CASRHGTSGADTQYF. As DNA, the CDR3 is TGTGCCAGCAGACATGGGACTAGCGGGGCAGATACGCAGTATTTT.

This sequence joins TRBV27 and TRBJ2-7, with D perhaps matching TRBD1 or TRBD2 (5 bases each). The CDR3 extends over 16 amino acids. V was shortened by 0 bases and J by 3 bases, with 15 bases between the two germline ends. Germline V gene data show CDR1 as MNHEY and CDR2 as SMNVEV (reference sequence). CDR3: CASSLSGTGTFYEQYF. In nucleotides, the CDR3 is TGTGCCAGCAGTTTATCAGGGACCGGAACATTCTACGAGCAGTACTTC.

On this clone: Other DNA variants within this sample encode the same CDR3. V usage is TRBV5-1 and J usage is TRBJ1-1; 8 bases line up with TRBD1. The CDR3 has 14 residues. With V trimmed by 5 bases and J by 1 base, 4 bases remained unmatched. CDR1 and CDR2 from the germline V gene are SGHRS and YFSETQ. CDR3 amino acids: CASSSGTGNTEAFF. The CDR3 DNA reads TGCGCCAGCAGTTCCGGGACAGGGAACACTGAAGCTTTCTTT.

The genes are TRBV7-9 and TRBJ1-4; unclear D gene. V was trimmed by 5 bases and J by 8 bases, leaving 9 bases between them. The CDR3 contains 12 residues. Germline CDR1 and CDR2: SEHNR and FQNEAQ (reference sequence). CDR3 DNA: TGTGCCAGCAGCCCCATAGGAGAAAAACTGTTTTTT. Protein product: CASSPIGEKLFF.

The chain's CDR3 is CASSGDRGNTIYF. In nucleotides, the CDR3 is TGTGCCAGCAGTGGGGACAGGGGAAACACCATATATTTT. The chain combines TRBV2 with TRBJ1-3; 8 nucleotides match TRBD1. The V and J ends lost 4 bases and 4 bases, in that order; junction bases with no gene match: 0. The V gene's germline CDR1 is SNHLY and CDR2 FYNNEI. CDR3 length equals 13 residues.

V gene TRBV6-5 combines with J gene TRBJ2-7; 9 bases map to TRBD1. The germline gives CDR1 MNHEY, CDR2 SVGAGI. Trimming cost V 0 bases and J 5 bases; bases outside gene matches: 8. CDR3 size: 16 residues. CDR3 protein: CASSYSPTGGFDEQYF. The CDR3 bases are TGTGCCAGCAGTTACTCGCCTACAGGGGGCTTCGACGAGCAGTACTTC.

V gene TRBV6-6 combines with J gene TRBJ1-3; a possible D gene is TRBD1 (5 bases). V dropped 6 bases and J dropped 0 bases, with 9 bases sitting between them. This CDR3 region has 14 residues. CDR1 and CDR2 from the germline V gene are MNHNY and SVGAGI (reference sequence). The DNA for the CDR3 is TGTGCCAGCAGACGGGACGGCTCTGGAAACACCATATATTTT. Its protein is CASRRDGSGNTIYF.

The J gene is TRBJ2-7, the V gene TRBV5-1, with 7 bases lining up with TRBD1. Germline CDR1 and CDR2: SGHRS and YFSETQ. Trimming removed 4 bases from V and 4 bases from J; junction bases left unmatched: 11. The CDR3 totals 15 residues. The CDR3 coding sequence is TGCGCCAGCAGCCACCGGACAGGTGGAGAATACGAGCAGTACTTC. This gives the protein CASSHRTGGEYEQYF. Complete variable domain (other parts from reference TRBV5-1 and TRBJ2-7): KAGVTQTPRYLIKTRGQQVTLSCSPISGHRSVSWYQQTPGQGLQFLFEYFSETQRNKGNFPGRFSGRQFSNSRSEMNVSTLELGDSALYLCASSHRTGGEYEQYFGPGTRLTVT.